This T cell receptor beta chain was identified in a study of technical replicates of blood from a few donors. Clones were sequenced by immunoSEQ multiplex PCR, and TCRdb holds only the in-frame ones, with some missing. The repertoire holds over 50,000 clones, with around 87% as singletons. The V gene's germline CDR1 is MNHNS and CDR2 SASEGT. Unmatched junction bases numbered 6, after V lost 0 bases and J lost 2 bases. The CDR3 has 17 amino acids. This TCR came from a human donor in good health. Some clones in this sample may be carry-over from other donors' samples. This chain connects TRBV6-1 to TRBJ1-5; 8 bases agree with TRBD1. Material: PBMCs. The CDR3 coding sequence is TGTGCCAGCAGTGAAGCGGCAGGGGGCGCAGGCAATCAGCCCCAGCATTTT. Translating it yields CASSEAAGGAGNQPQHF.